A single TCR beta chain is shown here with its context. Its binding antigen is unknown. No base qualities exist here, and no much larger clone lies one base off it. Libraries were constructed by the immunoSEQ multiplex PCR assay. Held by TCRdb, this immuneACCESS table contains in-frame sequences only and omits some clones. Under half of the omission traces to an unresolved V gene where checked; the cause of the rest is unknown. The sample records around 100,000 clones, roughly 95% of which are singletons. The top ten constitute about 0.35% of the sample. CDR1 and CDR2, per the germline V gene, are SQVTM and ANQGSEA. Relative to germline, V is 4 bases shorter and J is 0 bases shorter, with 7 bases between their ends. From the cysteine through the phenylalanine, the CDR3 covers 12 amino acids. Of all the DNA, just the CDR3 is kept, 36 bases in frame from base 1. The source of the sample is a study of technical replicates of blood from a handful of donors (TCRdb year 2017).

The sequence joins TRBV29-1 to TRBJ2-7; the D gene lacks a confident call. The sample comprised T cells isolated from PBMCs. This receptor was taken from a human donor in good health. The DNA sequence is TGCAGCGTTGTAACAGCCTCCTACGAGCAGTACTTC. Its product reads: CSVVTASYEQYF.